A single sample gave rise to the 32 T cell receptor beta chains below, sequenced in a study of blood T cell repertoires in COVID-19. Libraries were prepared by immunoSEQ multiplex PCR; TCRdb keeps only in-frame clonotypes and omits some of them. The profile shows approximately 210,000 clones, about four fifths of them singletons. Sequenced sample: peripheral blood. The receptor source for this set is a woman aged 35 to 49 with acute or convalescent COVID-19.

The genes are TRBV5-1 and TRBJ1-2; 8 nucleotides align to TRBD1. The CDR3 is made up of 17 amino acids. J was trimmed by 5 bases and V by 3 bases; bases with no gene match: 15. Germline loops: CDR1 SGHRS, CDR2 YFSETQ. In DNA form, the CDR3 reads TGCGCCAGCAGCTCATCTGGGACAGGATCACCCCCTTATGGCTACACCTTC. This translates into CASSSSGTGSPPYGYTF.

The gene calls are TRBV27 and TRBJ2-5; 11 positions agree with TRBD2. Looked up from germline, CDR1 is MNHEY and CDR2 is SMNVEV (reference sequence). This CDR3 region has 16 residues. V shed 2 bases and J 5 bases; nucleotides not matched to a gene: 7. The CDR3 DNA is TGTGCCAGCAGTTTAGTCCTAGCGGGGGGTTTGGAGACCCAGTACTTC. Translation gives CASSLVLAGGLETQYF.

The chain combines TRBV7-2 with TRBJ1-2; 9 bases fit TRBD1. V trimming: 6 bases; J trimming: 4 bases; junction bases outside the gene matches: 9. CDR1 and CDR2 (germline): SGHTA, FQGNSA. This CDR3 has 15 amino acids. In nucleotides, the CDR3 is TGTGCCAGCAGTCCCCGGACAGGGGTGGGCTATGGCTACACCTTC. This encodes CASSPRTGVGYGYTF.

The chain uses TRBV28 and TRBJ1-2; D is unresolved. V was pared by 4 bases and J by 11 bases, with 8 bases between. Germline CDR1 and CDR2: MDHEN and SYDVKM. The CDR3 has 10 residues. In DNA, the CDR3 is TGTGCCAGCAGTTCCAATCAGTACACCTTC. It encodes CASSSNQYTF.

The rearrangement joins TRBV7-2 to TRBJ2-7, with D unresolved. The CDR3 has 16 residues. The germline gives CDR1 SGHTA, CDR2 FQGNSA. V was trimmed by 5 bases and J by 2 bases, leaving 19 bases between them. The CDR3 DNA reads TGTGCCAGCAGCATAGACGGGTCTGGAACCCCCTACGAGCAGTACTTC. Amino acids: CASSIDGSGTPYEQYF.

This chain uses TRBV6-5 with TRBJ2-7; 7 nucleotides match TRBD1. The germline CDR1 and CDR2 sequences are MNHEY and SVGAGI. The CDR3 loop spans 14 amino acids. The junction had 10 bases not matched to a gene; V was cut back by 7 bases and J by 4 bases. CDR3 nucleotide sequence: TGTGCCAGCAAGCGACCCGGGACAGTATACGAGCAGTACTTC. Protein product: CASKRPGTVYEQYF.

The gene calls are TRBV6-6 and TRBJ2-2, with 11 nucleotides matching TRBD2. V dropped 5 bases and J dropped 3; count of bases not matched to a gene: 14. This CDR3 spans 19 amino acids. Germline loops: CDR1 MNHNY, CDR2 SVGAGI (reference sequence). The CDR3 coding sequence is TGTGCCAGCAGTCCTTTAGCTCTAGCGGGAGGCCCCGACACCGGGGAGCTGTTTTTT. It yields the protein CASSPLALAGGPDTGELFF.

CDR3 sequence reads: CAISESTGADTQYF. The CDR3 DNA sequence: TGTGCCATCAGTGAGTCGACAGGGGCAGATACGCAGTATTTT. The V and J genes are TRBV10-3 and TRBJ2-3; TRBD1 matches 8 bases. V shed 0 bases, J shed 4 bases, and the junction held 0 bases outside the gene matches. This CDR3 contains 14 residues. CDR1 ENHRY and CDR2 SYGVKD come from the germline V gene.

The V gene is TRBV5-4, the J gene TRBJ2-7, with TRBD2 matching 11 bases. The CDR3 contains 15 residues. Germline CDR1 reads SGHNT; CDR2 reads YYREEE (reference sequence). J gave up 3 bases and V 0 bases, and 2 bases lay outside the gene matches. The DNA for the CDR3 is TGTGCCAGCAGCTTGGCCGGACTAGCGGGCTACGAGCAGTACTTC. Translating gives CASSLAGLAGYEQYF.

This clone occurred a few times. This CDR3 reads CASSYGGRRDTEAFF. CDR3 coding DNA: TGTGCCAGCAGTTACGGAGGGAGGCGGGACACTGAAGCTTTCTTT. V gene TRBV6-2 or TRBV6-3 combines with J gene TRBJ1-1; D is undetermined. The germline gives CDR1 MNHEY, CDR2 SVGEGT. Trimming cost V 2 bases and J 3 bases, with 13 bases left between them. The CDR3 is 15 amino acids.

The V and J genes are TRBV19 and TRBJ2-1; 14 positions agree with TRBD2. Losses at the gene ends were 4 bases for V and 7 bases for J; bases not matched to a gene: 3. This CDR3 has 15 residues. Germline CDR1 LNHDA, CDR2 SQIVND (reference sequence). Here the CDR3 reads CASSRGLAGENEQFF. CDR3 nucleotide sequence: TGTGCCAGTAGTAGGGGACTAGCGGGAGAGAATGAGCAGTTCTTC.

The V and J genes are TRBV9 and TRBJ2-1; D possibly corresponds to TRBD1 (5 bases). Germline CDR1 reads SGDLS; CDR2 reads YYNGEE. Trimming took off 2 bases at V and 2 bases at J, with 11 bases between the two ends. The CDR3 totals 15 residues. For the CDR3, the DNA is TGTGCCAGCAGCGTGGGTCAGGGCCCCTACAATGAGCAGTTCTTC. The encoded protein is CASSVGQGPYNEQFF.

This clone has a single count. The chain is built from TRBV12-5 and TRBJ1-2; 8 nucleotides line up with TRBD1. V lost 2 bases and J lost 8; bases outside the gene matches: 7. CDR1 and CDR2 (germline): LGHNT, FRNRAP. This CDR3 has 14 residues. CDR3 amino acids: CASGLIDRGSGYTF. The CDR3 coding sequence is TGTGCTAGTGGTTTGATTGACAGGGGTAGCGGCTACACCTTC.

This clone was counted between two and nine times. The CDR3 nucleotides read TGTGCCAGCATCTCTCGGGGGTCCGGGGAGCTGTTTTTT. Its translation: CASISRGSGELFF. V is TRBV3-1 (or the pseudogene TRBV3-2) and J is TRBJ2-2; D may be TRBD2 (6 bases). CDR3 length equals 13 residues. CDR1 and CDR2 from the germline V gene are LGHDT and YNNKEL (reference sequence). With 7 bases removed from V and 6 bases from J, the gap between germline ends came to 12 bases.

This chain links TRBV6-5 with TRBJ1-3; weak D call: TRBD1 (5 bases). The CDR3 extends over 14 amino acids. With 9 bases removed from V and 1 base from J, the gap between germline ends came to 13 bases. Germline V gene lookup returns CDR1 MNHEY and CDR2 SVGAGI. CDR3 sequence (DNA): TGTGCCAGTACCCTGGGGGGGTCTGGAAACACCATATATTTT. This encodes CASTLGGSGNTIYF.

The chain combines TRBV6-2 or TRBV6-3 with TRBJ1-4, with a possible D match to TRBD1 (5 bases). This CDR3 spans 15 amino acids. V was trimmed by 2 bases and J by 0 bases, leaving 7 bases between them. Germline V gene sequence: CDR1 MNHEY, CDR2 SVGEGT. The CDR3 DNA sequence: TGTGCCAGCAGTTACGAGACAGCAACTAATGAAAAACTGTTTTTT. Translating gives CASSYETATNEKLFF.

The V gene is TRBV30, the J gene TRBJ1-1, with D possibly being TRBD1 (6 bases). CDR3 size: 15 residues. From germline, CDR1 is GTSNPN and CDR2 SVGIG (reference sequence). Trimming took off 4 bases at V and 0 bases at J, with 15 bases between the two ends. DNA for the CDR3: TGTGCCTGGAAGTACAGGACAGCTCTGAACACTGAAGCTTTCTTT. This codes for CAWKYRTALNTEAFF.

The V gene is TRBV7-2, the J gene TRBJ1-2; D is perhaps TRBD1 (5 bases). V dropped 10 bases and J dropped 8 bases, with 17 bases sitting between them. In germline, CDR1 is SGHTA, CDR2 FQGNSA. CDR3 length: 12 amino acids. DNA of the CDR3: TGTGCCACGGAGGGACGTAGGGGCGGCTACACCTTC. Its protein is CATEGRRGGYTF.

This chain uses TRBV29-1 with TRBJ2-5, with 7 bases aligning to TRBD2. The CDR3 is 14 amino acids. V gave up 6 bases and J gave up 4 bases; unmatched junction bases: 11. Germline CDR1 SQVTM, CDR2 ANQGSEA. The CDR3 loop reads CSVRTPSGPETQYF. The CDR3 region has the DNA TGCAGCGTGAGGACCCCTAGCGGACCAGAGACCCAGTACTTC.

CDR3 DNA sequence: TGTGCCAGCAGCCGGCAGGGCGTAACTGAAGCTTTCTTT. It encodes CASSRQGVTEAFF. The rearrangement uses TRBV3-1 (or the pseudogene TRBV3-2) and TRBJ1-1, with D possibly being TRBD1 (5 bases). Per germline, CDR1 LGHDT and CDR2 YNNKEL (reference sequence). V was clipped by 4 bases and J by 5 bases, with 11 bases between them. This CDR3 has 13 amino acids.

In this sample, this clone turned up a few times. The CDR3 is CASSPGQGISPLHF. Here the CDR3 DNA reads TGTGCCAGCTCACCCGGACAGGGGATTTCACCCCTCCACTTT. V and J are TRBV18 and TRBJ1-6, with 9 nucleotides matching TRBD1. Trimming removed 3 bases from V and 9 bases from J; junction bases left unmatched: 3. This CDR3 is built from 14 residues. The germline V gene encodes CDR1 KGHSH and CDR2 LQKENI.

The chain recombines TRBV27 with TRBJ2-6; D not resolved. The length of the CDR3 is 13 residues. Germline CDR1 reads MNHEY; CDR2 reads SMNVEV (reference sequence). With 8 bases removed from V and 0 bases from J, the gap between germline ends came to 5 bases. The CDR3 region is CASRRSGANVLTF. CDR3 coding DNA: TGTGCCAGCCGTCGCTCTGGGGCCAACGTCCTGACTTTC.

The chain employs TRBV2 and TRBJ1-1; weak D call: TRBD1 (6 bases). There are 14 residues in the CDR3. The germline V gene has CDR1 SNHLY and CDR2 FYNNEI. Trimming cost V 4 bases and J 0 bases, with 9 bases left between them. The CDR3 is CASSGTDLNTEAFF. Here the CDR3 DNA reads TGTGCCAGCAGTGGGACAGACCTGAACACTGAAGCTTTCTTT.

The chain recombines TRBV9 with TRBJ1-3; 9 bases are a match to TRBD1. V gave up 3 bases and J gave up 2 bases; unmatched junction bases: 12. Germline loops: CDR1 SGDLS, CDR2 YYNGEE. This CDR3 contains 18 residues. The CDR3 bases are TGTGCCAGCAGCGGGACAGGGGAAAAGATCCTGGCTGGAAACACCATATATTTT. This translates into CASSGTGEKILAGNTIYF.

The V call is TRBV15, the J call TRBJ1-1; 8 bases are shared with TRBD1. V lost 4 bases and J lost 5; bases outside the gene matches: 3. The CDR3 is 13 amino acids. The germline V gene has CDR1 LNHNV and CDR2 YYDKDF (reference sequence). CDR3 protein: CATSMYRGTEAFF. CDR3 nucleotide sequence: TGTGCCACCAGCATGTACAGGGGGACTGAAGCTTTCTTT.

This chain's CDR3 is CASSIGGSGGEKLFF. The CDR3 nucleotides are TGTGCCAGTAGTATTGGGGGGTCGGGGGGTGAAAAACTGTTTTTT. The chain links TRBV19 to TRBJ1-4; possible D gene TRBD1, 5 bases. CDR3 length: 15 amino acids. Trimming removed 3 bases at V and 7 bases at J, with 15 bases between. Per the germline V gene, CDR1 is LNHDA and CDR2 is SQIVND (reference sequence).

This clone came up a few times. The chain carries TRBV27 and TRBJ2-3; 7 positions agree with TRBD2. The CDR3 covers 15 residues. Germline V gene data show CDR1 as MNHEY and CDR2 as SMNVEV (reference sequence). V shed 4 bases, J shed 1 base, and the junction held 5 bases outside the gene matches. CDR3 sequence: CASSWEAGGTDTQYF. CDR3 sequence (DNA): TGTGCCAGCAGTTGGGAGGCGGGGGGCACAGATACGCAGTATTTT.

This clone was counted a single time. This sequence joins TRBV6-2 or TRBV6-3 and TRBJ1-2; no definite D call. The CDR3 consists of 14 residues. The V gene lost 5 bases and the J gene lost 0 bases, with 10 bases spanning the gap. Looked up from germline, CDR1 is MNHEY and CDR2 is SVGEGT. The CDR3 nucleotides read TGTGCCAGCAGTGTCGGGTCTTCTAACTATGGCTACACCTTC. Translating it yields CASSVGSSNYGYTF.

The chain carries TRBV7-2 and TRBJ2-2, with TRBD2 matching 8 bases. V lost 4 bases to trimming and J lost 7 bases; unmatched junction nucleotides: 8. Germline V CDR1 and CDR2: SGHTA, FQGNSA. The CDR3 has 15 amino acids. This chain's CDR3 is CASSSQREIVGELFF. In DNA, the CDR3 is TGTGCCAGCAGCTCCCAGCGGGAGATTGTCGGGGAGCTGTTTTTT. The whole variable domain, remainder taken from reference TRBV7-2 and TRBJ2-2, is GAGVSQSPSNKVTEKGKDVELRCDPISGHTALYWYRQSLGQGLEFLIYFQGNSAPDKSGLPSDRFSAERTGGSVSTLTIQRTQQEDSAVYLCASSSQREIVGELFFGEGSRLTVL.

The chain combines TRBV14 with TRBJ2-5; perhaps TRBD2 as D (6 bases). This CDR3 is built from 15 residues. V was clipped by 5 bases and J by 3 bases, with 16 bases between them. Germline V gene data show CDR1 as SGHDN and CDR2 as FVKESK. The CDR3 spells CASSTAQRREETQYF. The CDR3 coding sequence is TGTGCCAGCAGCACTGCCCAAAGGAGGGAAGAGACCCAGTACTTC.

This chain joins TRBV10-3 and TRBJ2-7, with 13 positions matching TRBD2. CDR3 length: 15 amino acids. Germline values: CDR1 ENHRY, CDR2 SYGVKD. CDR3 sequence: CASGEGLAGTYEQYF. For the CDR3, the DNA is TGTGCGTCCGGTGAGGGACTAGCGGGGACCTACGAGCAGTACTTC.

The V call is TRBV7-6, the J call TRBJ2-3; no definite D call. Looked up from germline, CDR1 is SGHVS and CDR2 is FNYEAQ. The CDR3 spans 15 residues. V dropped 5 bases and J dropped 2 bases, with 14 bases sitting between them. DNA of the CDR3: TGTGCCAGCAGCCCCTTAAGCGTGGCCACAGATACGCAGTATTTT. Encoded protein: CASSPLSVATDTQYF.